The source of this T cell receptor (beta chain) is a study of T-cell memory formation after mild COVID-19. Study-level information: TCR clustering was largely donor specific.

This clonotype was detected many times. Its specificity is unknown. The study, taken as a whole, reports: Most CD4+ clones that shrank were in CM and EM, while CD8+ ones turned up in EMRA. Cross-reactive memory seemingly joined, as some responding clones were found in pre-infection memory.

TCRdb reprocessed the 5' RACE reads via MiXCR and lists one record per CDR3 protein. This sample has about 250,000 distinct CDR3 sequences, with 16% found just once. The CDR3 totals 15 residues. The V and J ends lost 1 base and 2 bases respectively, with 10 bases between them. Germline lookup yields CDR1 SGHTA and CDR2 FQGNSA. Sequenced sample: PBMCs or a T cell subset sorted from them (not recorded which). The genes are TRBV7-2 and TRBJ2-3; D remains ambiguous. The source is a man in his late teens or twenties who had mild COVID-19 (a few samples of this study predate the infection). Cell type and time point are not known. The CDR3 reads CASSLGQVHTDTQYF. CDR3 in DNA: TGTGCCAGCAGCTTAGGGCAGGTCCACACAGATACGCAGTATTTT.